Each of the 21 T cell receptor beta chains below was sequenced from the same sample in a study of cytomegalovirus exposure and HLA in healthy donors. The PCR employed 60 Vbeta primers together with 13 Jbeta primers. Assay: immunoSEQ multiplex PCR; the TCRdb copy retains only in-frame clones and omits some. The sample includes about 34,000 clones. Source material: PBMCs. The receptors were sampled from a middle-aged woman in good health and CMV-seropositive.

The genes are TRBV6-5 and TRBJ1-2, with a possible D match to TRBD1 (5 bases). The ends were cut back, 2 bases at V and 4 bases at J, with 8 bases in the middle. The CDR3 extends over 13 amino acids. Per germline, CDR1 MNHEY and CDR2 SVGAGI. The CDR3 sequence is CASSYEQGYGYTF. Here the CDR3 DNA reads TGTGCCAGCAGTTACGAGCAGGGCTATGGCTACACCTTC.

CDR3 residues: CAWSPGQIYEQYF. The CDR3 nucleotides are TGTGCCTGGAGCCCGGGACAGATCTACGAGCAGTACTTC. The rearrangement links TRBV30 to TRBJ2-7; 7 bases line up with TRBD1. Germline values: CDR1 GTSNPN, CDR2 SVGIG (reference sequence). This CDR3 region has 13 residues. Trimming cost V 3 bases and J 3 bases; bases outside gene matches: 5. Filled out from reference TRBV30 and TRBJ2-7, the complete variable domain reads SQTIHQWPATLVQPVGSPLSLECTVEGTSNPNLYWYRQAAGRGLQLLFYSVGIGQISSEVPQNLSASRPQDRQFILSSKKLLLSDSGFYLCAWSPGQIYEQYFGPGTRLTVT.

V usage is TRBV28 and J usage is TRBJ2-7; TRBD1 matches 9 bases. CDR3 length: 15 amino acids. V lost 3 bases, J lost 5 bases, and 8 bases stayed unmatched. CDR1 is MDHEN, CDR2 SYDVKM, per germline. CDR3 DNA sequence: TGTGCCAGCAGTTTTAACAGGGGGCACGCGGACGAGCAGTACTTC. As protein: CASSFNRGHADEQYF.

The V call is TRBV4-1, the J call TRBJ2-2; no reliable D call. The CDR3 has 13 amino acids. The V gene's germline CDR1 is MGHRA and CDR2 YSYEKL. Trimming removed 3 bases from V and 6 bases from J, with 8 bases in between. The DNA for the CDR3 is TGCGCCAGCAGCCACCTCACATCCGGGGAGCTGTTTTTT. Translated: CASSHLTSGELFF.

This chain uses TRBV28 with TRBJ2-7; tentatively, D is TRBD2 (6 bases). This CDR3 is built from 15 residues. CDR1 is MDHEN, CDR2 SYDVKM, per germline. V was shortened by 3 bases and J by 3 bases, with 15 bases between the two germline ends. The CDR3 DNA reads TGTGCCAGCAGTTTTCTGATAGCGGCACTCTACGAGCAGTACTTC. Amino acid sequence: CASSFLIAALYEQYF.

This sequence joins TRBV28 and TRBJ2-1; tentative D call: TRBD2 (6 bases). Germline loops: CDR1 MDHEN, CDR2 SYDVKM. V gave up 6 bases and J gave up 4 bases, with 16 bases separating them. This CDR3 spans 15 amino acids. CDR3 DNA sequence: TGTGCCAGCAGCGCCACTTTCCGGGAGTACAATGAGCAGTTCTTC. Amino acids: CASSATFREYNEQFF. The full variable domain, its missing parts supplied by reference TRBV28 and TRBJ2-1, is DVKVTQSSRYLVKRTGEKVFLECVQDMDHENMFWYRQDPGLGLRLIYFSYDVKMKEKGDIPEGYSVSREKKERFSLILESASTNQTSMYLCASSATFREYNEQFFGPGTRLTVL.

This chain joins TRBV7-3 and TRBJ2-5; 7 bases line up with TRBD2. Trimming took 5 bases from V and 2 from J; bases not matched to a gene: 2. The CDR3 is 13 amino acids. The V gene's germline CDR1 is SGHTA and CDR2 FQGTGA. The CDR3 sequence is CASSQLAQETQYF. The CDR3 DNA follows: TGTGCCAGCAGCCAACTAGCGCAAGAGACCCAGTACTTC.

The chain joins TRBV28 to TRBJ2-7; a possible D gene is TRBD2 (5 bases). The CDR3 runs 14 residues. V was cut by 7 bases and J by 6 bases, with 19 bases left in between. The germline gives CDR1 MDHEN, CDR2 SYDVKM. DNA of the CDR3: TGTGCCAGCAAGGGCACAGTACTAGGTGGCGAGCAGTACTTC. Translated: CASKGTVLGGEQYF.

The V call is TRBV29-1, the J call TRBJ2-7, with 10 positions matching TRBD2. The germline V gene encodes CDR1 SQVTM and CDR2 ANQGSEA. After removal of 7 bases from V and 2 bases from J, the junction contained 5 bases not matched to a gene. The CDR3 is 13 amino acids. CDR3 nucleotide sequence: TGCAGCGGGCGGACTAGCGGAACCTACGAGCAGTACTTC. Amino acids: CSGRTSGTYEQYF.

V is TRBV28 and J is TRBJ2-7; D may be TRBD1 (5 bases). Germline V CDR1 and CDR2: MDHEN, SYDVKM. Trimming pared 6 bases from V and 13 bases from J, leaving 16 bases between. The CDR3 extends over 11 amino acids. CDR3 sequence reads: CASREGAGKYF. CDR3 coding DNA: TGTGCCAGCAGGGAAGGGGCAGGGAAATACTTC.

This chain connects TRBV7-9 to TRBJ2-7; 7 bases align to TRBD2. The CDR3 covers 16 residues. Looked up from germline, CDR1 is SEHNR and CDR2 is FQNEAQ (reference sequence). V shed 10 bases and J 0 bases; nucleotides not matched to a gene: 15. The CDR3, as DNA: TGTGCCATCCTAGGAGGCGGGAGCTTTACCTCCTACGAGCAGTACTTC. This translates into CAILGGGSFTSYEQYF.

The chain uses TRBV7-2 and TRBJ2-1; D is ambiguous. The CDR3 has 15 residues. Trimming took off 5 bases at V and 2 bases at J, with 13 bases between the two ends. Germline V gene data show CDR1 as SGHTA and CDR2 as FQGNSA. This CDR3 reads CASSQPQSAYNEQFF. DNA for the CDR3: TGTGCCAGCAGCCAACCACAATCCGCCTACAATGAGCAGTTCTTC.

The chain combines TRBV19 with TRBJ2-7; 8 bases agree with TRBD2. V shed 3 bases and J 3 bases; nucleotides not matched to a gene: 7. This CDR3 is 15 amino acids long. In germline, CDR1 is LNHDA, CDR2 SQIVND (reference sequence). CDR3 residues: CASSMSGSSLYEQYF. In DNA, the CDR3 is TGTGCCAGTAGTATGAGCGGGAGTTCCCTCTACGAGCAGTACTTC.

The chain uses TRBV29-1 and TRBJ2-1; D remains ambiguous. Per germline, CDR1 SQVTM and CDR2 ANQGSEA. Trimming took off 4 bases at V and 8 bases at J, with 15 bases between the two ends. This CDR3 contains 13 residues. CDR3 loop: CSVGDSLFYEQFF. The DNA for the CDR3 is TGCAGCGTTGGAGACTCCCTATTCTATGAGCAGTTCTTC.

This chain connects TRBV28 to TRBJ2-7, with TRBD1 as a possible D gene (6 bases). The CDR3 loop spans 13 amino acids. CDR1 and CDR2 from the germline V gene are MDHEN and SYDVKM. The V and J ends lost 8 bases and 0 bases respectively, with 11 bases between them. The CDR3 sequence is CASAGVPSYEQYF. Written as DNA, the CDR3 is TGTGCCAGCGCAGGGGTCCCCTCCTACGAGCAGTACTTC.

This chain links TRBV19 with TRBJ1-2, with a tentative D call TRBD1 (5 bases). V lost 4 bases and J lost 0, with 12 bases in between. CDR1 is LNHDA, CDR2 SQIVND, per germline (reference sequence). The CDR3 consists of 15 residues. CDR3 region: CASSRSGGPNYGYTF. The CDR3 bases are TGTGCCAGTAGTAGGTCGGGGGGACCTAACTATGGCTACACCTTC.

The chain recombines TRBV6-1 with TRBJ2-7; D possibly corresponds to TRBD1 (6 bases). With 7 bases removed from V and 4 bases from J, the gap between germline ends came to 11 bases. Germline assignment: CDR1 MNHNS and CDR2 SASEGT. The CDR3 sequence is 12 residues long. The CDR3 here is CASTTGWYEQYF. In nucleotides, the CDR3 is TGTGCCAGCACCACAGGGTGGTACGAGCAGTACTTC.

The chain has TRBV4-1 and TRBJ2-5, with TRBD2 identical over 14 bases. The germline CDR1 and CDR2 sequences are MGHRA and YSYEKL. The CDR3 covers 16 residues. After removal of 4 bases from V and 4 bases from J, the junction contained 5 bases not matched to a gene. As DNA, the CDR3 is TGCGCCAGCAGCCTGACTAGCGGGAGGGGACGAGAGACCCAGTACTTC. Encoded protein: CASSLTSGRGRETQYF.

The gene calls are TRBV10-3 and TRBJ2-7; weak D call: TRBD1 (6 bases). The CDR3 totals 14 residues. Germline V gene sequence: CDR1 ENHRY, CDR2 SYGVKD. Trimming cost V 5 bases and J 4 bases, with 15 bases left between them. The CDR3 region is CAISNTGSRYEQYF. In nucleotides, the CDR3 is TGTGCCATCAGTAATACAGGGAGCCGGTACGAGCAGTACTTC.

The rearrangement uses TRBV18 and TRBJ1-3; D is possibly TRBD1 (5 bases). The length of the CDR3 is 13 residues. V was clipped by 3 bases and J by 7 bases, with 10 bases between them. The germline V gene encodes CDR1 KGHSH and CDR2 LQKENI. CDR3 region: CASSPSDSNTIYF. Here the CDR3 DNA reads TGTGCCAGCTCACCTTCAGACAGTAACACCATATATTTT.

The chain has TRBV7-8 and TRBJ1-2; a possible D gene is TRBD1 (5 bases). Germline assignment: CDR1 SGHVS and CDR2 FQNEAQ. The length of the CDR3 is 15 residues. V gave up 2 bases and J gave up 4 bases, with 14 bases separating them. For the CDR3, the DNA is TGTGCCAGCAGCTTAAACCCCCAGGGCCTCTATGGCTACACCTTC. Translation: CASSLNPQGLYGYTF.